This passage covers 32 T cell receptor beta chains from one sample sequenced in a study of T-cell reconstitution after alpha-beta-depleted transplantation in children. Unique molecular identifiers featured in how the TCRbeta library was prepared. TCRdb re-analysed the PCR reads in MiXCR, keeping a single row per CDR3 protein. Here the sample spans more than 150,000 distinct CDR3 sequences, roughly 7.5% being singletons. The sample here was PBMCs from the stem cell graft donor, taken from the stem cell graft. The receptors here all came from a human donor who donated a stem cell graft to a child with Wiskott-Aldrich syndrome.

This clonotype was detected many times. The chain has TRBV5-1 and TRBJ2-1; a possible D gene is TRBD1 (5 bases). The CDR3 length is 15 residues. V gave up 4 bases and J gave up 0 bases, with 11 bases separating them. Per germline, CDR1 SGHRS and CDR2 YFSETQ. The CDR3 nucleotides read TGCGCCAGCAGCCTGACAGTAAGCTCCTACAATGAGCAGTTCTTC. Translating gives CASSLTVSSYNEQFF.

This clonotype was counted many times. The rearrangement uses TRBV6-5 and TRBJ2-7, with 7 positions matching TRBD1. This CDR3 region has 15 residues. V dropped 3 bases and J dropped 3; count of bases not matched to a gene: 8. The germline V gene encodes CDR1 MNHEY and CDR2 SVGAGI. The CDR3 DNA reads TGTGCCAGCAGTTATGAGGGGACAGCCTACTACGAGCAGTACTTC. This encodes CASSYEGTAYYEQYF.

This clonotype has only a few counts. The genes are TRBV20-1 and TRBJ2-5; 11 positions match TRBD2. After removal of 4 bases from V and 1 base from J, the junction contained 5 bases not matched to a gene. The CDR3 has 15 residues. Germline CDR1 DFQATT, CDR2 SNEGSKA (reference sequence). Here the CDR3 reads CSAKRTSGLQETQYF. The CDR3 DNA sequence: TGCAGTGCTAAGAGGACTAGCGGGCTCCAAGAGACCCAGTACTTC.

In this sample, this clonotype turned up many times. This sequence joins TRBV10-3 and TRBJ1-5; the D gene is possibly TRBD1 (6 bases). The germline CDR1 and CDR2 sequences are ENHRY and SYGVKD. V shed 0 bases and J shed 3 bases, with 9 bases lying between them. The CDR3 runs 15 residues. As DNA, the CDR3 is TGTGCCATCAGTGAGTCTTGGACAGACAATCAGCCCCAGCATTTT. Translated, it gives CAISESWTDNQPQHF.

V gene TRBV9 combines with J gene TRBJ1-6; D is ambiguous. This CDR3 is built from 16 residues. The V gene lost 3 bases and the J gene lost 7 bases, with 17 bases spanning the gap. Per germline, CDR1 SGDLS and CDR2 YYNGEE. The CDR3 nucleotides are TGTGCCAGCAGCGGAACAGAGAGGGCAACAAATTCACCCCTCCACTTT. This codes for CASSGTERATNSPLHF. Full variable domain (missing parts from reference TRBV9 and TRBJ1-6): DSGVTQTPKHLITATGQRVTLRCSPRSGDLSVYWYQQSLDQGLQFLIQYYNGEERAKGNILERFSAQQFPDLHSELNLSSLELGDSALYFCASSGTERATNSPLHFGNGTRLTVT.

This clonotype was seen many times. The rearrangement links TRBV7-2 to TRBJ2-2, with a weak D call TRBD2 (6 bases). Trimming stripped 3 bases from V and 5 bases from J, with 7 bases between. In germline, CDR1 is SGHTA, CDR2 FQGNSA. This CDR3 contains 13 residues. CDR3 sequence: CASSFGTTGELFF. CDR3 nucleotides: TGTGCCAGCAGCTTCGGGACTACCGGGGAGCTGTTTTTT.

This clonotype has a count of ten or more. The rearrangement uses TRBV4-3 and TRBJ2-7, with a tentative D call TRBD1 (6 bases). The germline gives CDR1 LGHNA, CDR2 YSLEER. V lost 5 bases, J lost 6 bases, and 14 bases lay in between. The CDR3 is 13 residues long. The CDR3 DNA reads as TGCGCCAGCAGCTGGACAGAACGGAGCGAGCAGTACTTC. Protein product: CASSWTERSEQYF.

This clonotype was seen many times. This chain's CDR3 is CASSLSRTGSYEQYF. In DNA form, the CDR3 reads TGTGCCAGCAGCTTATCGCGGACAGGGTCCTACGAGCAGTACTTC. The rearrangement uses TRBV7-8 and TRBJ2-7; TRBD1 matches 8 bases. Germline V gene data show CDR1 as SGHVS and CDR2 as FQNEAQ. This CDR3 comprises 15 residues. After removal of 2 bases from V and 1 base from J, the junction contained 4 bases not matched to a gene.

The chain carries TRBV6-5 and TRBJ2-7; possible D gene TRBD1, 6 bases. CDR1 is MNHEY, CDR2 SVGAGI, per germline. V was trimmed by 2 bases and J by 0 bases, leaving 8 bases between them. The CDR3 runs to 14 residues. The CDR3 nucleotides are TGTGCCAGCAGTTACCGGGACACCTCCTACGAGCAGTACTTC. Protein: CASSYRDTSYEQYF.

This clonotype was counted between two and nine times. The chain links TRBV5-1 to TRBJ2-4; 10 nucleotides align to TRBD1. The V segment lost 3 bases and the J segment 1 base; nucleotides outside the gene matches: 4. Germline V gene sequence: CDR1 SGHRS, CDR2 YFSETQ. This CDR3 has 16 amino acids. The CDR3 bases are TGCGCCAGCAGCTCGGACAGGGGGTGGGCCAAAAACATTCAGTACTTC. Its translation is CASSSDRGWAKNIQYF. Full variable domain (missing parts from reference TRBV5-1 and TRBJ2-4): KAGVTQTPRYLIKTRGQQVTLSCSPISGHRSVSWYQQTPGQGLQFLFEYFSETQRNKGNFPGRFSGRQFSNSRSEMNVSTLELGDSALYLCASSSDRGWAKNIQYFGAGTRLSVL.

This clonotype was seen repeatedly, ten times or more. The rearrangement joins TRBV10-2 to TRBJ2-4; 9 nucleotides match TRBD1. After removal of 6 bases from V and 9 bases from J, the junction contained 12 bases not matched to a gene. CDR1 and CDR2 from the germline V gene are WSHSY and SAAADI. The CDR3 contains 15 residues. CDR3 sequence (DNA): TGCGCCAGCAGCCATCCGACAGGGGGAAAGGGCATTCAGTACTTC. This translates into CASSHPTGGKGIQYF.

This clonotype was recorded many times. The rearrangement links TRBV29-1 to TRBJ2-7; no reliable D call. Germline values: CDR1 SQVTM, CDR2 ANQGSEA. The V and J ends lost 4 bases and 3 bases respectively, with 10 bases between them. The CDR3 runs to 12 residues. CDR3 sequence (DNA): TGCAGCGTTGTAGTCGATGGCTACGAGCAGTACTTC. It encodes CSVVVDGYEQYF.

This clonotype has at least ten counts. The J gene is TRBJ1-1, the V gene TRBV12-3 or TRBV12-4; no clear D. V was pared by 0 bases and J by 4 bases, with 12 bases between. The CDR3 extends over 15 amino acids. The CDR3 loop reads CASSLAGSSFTEAFF. The CDR3 nucleotides are TGTGCCAGCAGTTTAGCAGGGTCCAGTTTCACTGAAGCTTTCTTT.

This clonotype was picked up many times. The gene calls are TRBV20-1 and TRBJ2-5; TRBD1 matches at 10 bases. This CDR3 contains 16 residues. Trimming at V came to 2 bases and at J to 5 bases, leaving 11 bases not matched to a gene. Germline loops: CDR1 DFQATT, CDR2 SNEGSKA (reference sequence). The CDR3 DNA follows: TGCAGTGCTAGAATCCGGGACAGGGGTGTATGGGAGACCCAGTACTTC. Translation gives CSARIRDRGVWETQYF.

This clonotype was found many times. V gene TRBV6-1 combines with J gene TRBJ2-7; a possible D gene is TRBD2 (6 bases). Trimming pared 5 bases from V and 2 bases from J, leaving 16 bases between. From germline, CDR1 is MNHNS and CDR2 SASEGT. This CDR3 has 15 amino acids. CDR3 nucleotide sequence: TGTGCCAGCAGTCCGGGGGACGCAGGAACCTACGAGCAGTACTTC. Amino acid sequence: CASSPGDAGTYEQYF.

In its sample, this clonotype was seen many times. The chain couples TRBV28 to TRBJ2-5; D assignment may be TRBD1 or TRBD2 (6 bases each). V lost 4 bases, J lost 7 bases, and 13 bases lay in between. Germline CDR1 MDHEN, CDR2 SYDVKM. The CDR3 covers 13 residues. This chain's CDR3 is CASSSTGAGTQYF. In DNA form, the CDR3 reads TGTGCCAGCAGTTCGACAGGAGCGGGGACCCAGTACTTC.

This clonotype was recorded at least ten times. The chain employs TRBV9 and TRBJ2-1, with 7 positions matching TRBD1. There are 14 residues in the CDR3. The germline V gene encodes CDR1 SGDLS and CDR2 YYNGEE. V gave up 3 bases and J gave up 6 bases; unmatched junction bases: 6. This chain's CDR3 is CASSGTGDRNEQFF. Here the CDR3 DNA reads TGTGCCAGCAGCGGAACAGGGGATCGCAATGAGCAGTTCTTC.

Many counts were recorded for this clonotype. The V and J genes are TRBV12-3 or TRBV12-4 and TRBJ2-5; 7 positions match TRBD1. The J segment lost 3 bases and the V segment lost 5 bases, leaving 6 bases of the junction unmatched. This CDR3 is built from 14 residues. The CDR3 coding sequence is TGTGCCAGCAGTCCTAACAGGGGCGAAGAGACCCAGTACTTC. Residues: CASSPNRGEETQYF.

This chain connects TRBV5-1 to TRBJ2-7; 9 bases map to TRBD1. CDR3 size: 15 residues. Unmatched junction bases numbered 7, after V lost 4 bases and J lost 2 bases. Germline loops: CDR1 SGHRS, CDR2 YFSETQ. The CDR3 nucleotides are TGCGCCAGCAGCCCCCGGGACAGGGAGCCCTACGAGCAGTACTTC. As protein: CASSPRDREPYEQYF. The full variable domain, with the rest looked up from reference TRBV5-1 and TRBJ2-7, is KAGVTQTPRYLIKTRGQQVTLSCSPISGHRSVSWYQQTPGQGLQFLFEYFSETQRNKGNFPGRFSGRQFSNSRSEMNVSTLELGDSALYLCASSPRDREPYEQYFGPGTRLTVT.

This clonotype has ten or more counts. This sequence joins TRBV6-5 and TRBJ1-4, with D possibly being TRBD1 (5 bases). The CDR3 has 15 amino acids. V lost 4 bases to trimming and J lost 2 bases, with 11 bases between them. CDR1 is MNHEY and CDR2 is SVGAGI in the germline V gene. CDR3 coding DNA: TGTGCCAGCAGTTCAAGATGGGGGACTAATGAAAAACTGTTTTTT. Translation: CASSSRWGTNEKLFF.

This clonotype showed up many times. This chain joins TRBV6-1 and TRBJ1-1; the match to TRBD1 covers 7 bases. V lost 6 bases, J lost 3 bases, and 13 bases stayed unmatched. Germline CDR1 is MNHNS and CDR2 is SASEGT. This CDR3 comprises 16 residues. Here the CDR3 reads CASSGDLGGLDTEAFF. The CDR3 region has the DNA TGTGCCAGCAGCGGAGATTTAGGGGGCTTGGACACTGAAGCTTTCTTT.

The chain joins TRBV2 to TRBJ2-5; 13 nucleotides align to TRBD2. Germline CDR1 and CDR2: SNHLY and FYNNEI. The CDR3 has 19 residues. J lost 0 bases, V lost 6 bases, and 13 bases had no gene match. CDR3 nucleotide sequence: TGTGCCAGCAGCCCACCCCCCGGGACTAGCGGGGAGTACCAAGAGACCCAGTACTTC. It codes for CASSPPPGTSGEYQETQYF. Combining the CDR3 with reference TRBV2 and TRBJ2-5 gives the whole variable domain EPEVTQTPSHQVTQMGQEVILRCVPISNHLYFYWYRQILGQKVEFLVSFYNNEISEKSEIFDDQFSVERPDGSNFTLKIRSTKLEDSAMYFCASSPPPGTSGEYQETQYFGPGTRLLVL.

This clonotype was seen at least ten times. The chain employs TRBV29-1 and TRBJ1-1; 9 bases match TRBD1. This CDR3 has 13 residues. J gave up 6 bases and V 7 bases, and 9 bases lay outside the gene matches. CDR1 is SQVTM and CDR2 is ANQGSEA in the germline V gene. In DNA, the CDR3 is TGCAGCGGCGGGGACAGGGCTGTCCCTGAAGCTTTCTTT. It is translated as CSGGDRAVPEAFF.

This clonotype was observed a single time. DNA of the CDR3: TGTGCCAGCAGCTATTGGGGACGAGAGACCCAGTACTTC. Its protein product is CASSYWGRETQYF. The rearrangement links TRBV5-4 to TRBJ2-5, with D possibly called TRBD1 or TRBD2 (5 bases each). The germline CDR1 and CDR2 sequences are SGHNT and YYREEE (reference sequence). V was pared by 3 bases and J by 4 bases, with 10 bases between. This CDR3 region has 13 residues.

This clonotype was counted only a few times. The chain carries TRBV25-1 and TRBJ2-7; a possible D gene is TRBD1 (6 bases). There are 14 residues in the CDR3. The V gene lost 6 bases and the J gene lost 5 bases, with 17 bases spanning the gap. Germline CDR1 and CDR2: MGHDK and SYGVNS. The CDR3 DNA sequence: TGTGCCAGCAGAGGCCCCGGGACAAACCACGAGCAGTACTTC. This gives the protein CASRGPGTNHEQYF.

This clonotype came up many times. The chain couples TRBV29-1 to TRBJ1-1, with unresolved D. The CDR3 totals 11 residues. CDR1 and CDR2 from the germline V gene are SQVTM and ANQGSEA. V dropped 6 bases and J dropped 7 bases, with 12 bases sitting between them. For the CDR3, the DNA is TGCAGCGTCCCCGGGTTTCATGAAGCTTTCTTT. Residues: CSVPGFHEAFF. The whole variable domain, filled in from reference TRBV29-1 and TRBJ1-1, reads SAVISQKPSRDICQRGTSLTIQCQVDSQVTMMFWYRQQPGQSLTLIATANQGSEATYESGFVIDKFPISRPNLTFSTLTVSNMSPEDSSIYLCSVPGFHEAFFGQGTRLTVV.

This clonotype was seen ten or more times. The chain joins TRBV20-1 to TRBJ2-1; 7 bases are shared with TRBD1. Trimming at V came to 8 bases and at J to 6 bases, leaving 13 bases not matched to a gene. CDR3 length equals 14 residues. Germline V gene sequence: CDR1 DFQATT, CDR2 SNEGSKA (reference sequence). The CDR3 DNA reads as TGCAGTCTAGGTTTGTCACAGGGGACCAATGAGCAGTTCTTC. It encodes CSLGLSQGTNEQFF.

This clonotype was seen at least ten times. The chain joins TRBV6-6 to TRBJ1-1; the match to TRBD1 covers 9 bases. The CDR3 spans 12 residues. The germline gives CDR1 MNHNY, CDR2 SVGAGI (reference sequence). V lost 6 bases and J lost 8; bases outside the gene matches: 4. The CDR3 DNA reads TGTGCCAGCAGCACAGGGGGCATAGAAGCTTTCTTT. Residues: CASSTGGIEAFF.

This clonotype has a count of ten or more. V usage is TRBV3-1 and J usage is TRBJ2-1, with a weak D call TRBD1 (5 bases). V was cut by 1 base and J by 4 bases, with 11 bases left in between. Germline-derived CDR1 and CDR2 are LGHDT and YNNKEL (reference sequence). The CDR3 has 15 amino acids. In DNA form, the CDR3 reads TGTGCCAGCAGCCAAGCAAGGGGCGAGTACAATGAGCAGTTCTTC. This codes for CASSQARGEYNEQFF.

The table lists this clonotype with many counts. The chain employs TRBV7-7 and TRBJ2-5, with TRBD2 as a possible D gene (5 bases). The CDR3 loop spans 14 amino acids. The V end was cut by 1 base, the J end by 6 bases, with 12 bases between. The V gene's germline CDR1 is SSHAT and CDR2 FNYEAQ (reference sequence). CDR3 bases: TGTGCCAGCAGCTTAGATGCTAGCTGGAAGACCCAGTACTTC. It is translated as CASSLDASWKTQYF.

This clonotype was detected many times. The chain has TRBV20-1 and TRBJ2-3; TRBD1 or TRBD2 may be the D gene (6 bases each). The germline V gene has CDR1 DFQATT and CDR2 SNEGSKA (reference sequence). This CDR3 contains 16 residues. Trimming took off 0 bases at V and 2 bases at J, with 15 bases between the two ends. The CDR3 sequence is CSAREWGAGYTDTQYF. The CDR3 DNA reads TGCAGTGCTAGAGAATGGGGGGCAGGGTACACAGATACGCAGTATTTT.

This clonotype has ten or more counts. V and J are TRBV5-1 and TRBJ1-2; possibly TRBD1 for D (6 bases). CDR1 SGHRS and CDR2 YFSETQ come from the germline V gene. V was shortened by 4 bases and J by 5 bases, with 15 bases between the two germline ends. The CDR3 spans 14 residues. CDR3: CASSRAGEEYGYTF. CDR3 DNA sequence: TGCGCCAGCAGCAGGGCAGGGGAGGAGTATGGCTACACCTTC.